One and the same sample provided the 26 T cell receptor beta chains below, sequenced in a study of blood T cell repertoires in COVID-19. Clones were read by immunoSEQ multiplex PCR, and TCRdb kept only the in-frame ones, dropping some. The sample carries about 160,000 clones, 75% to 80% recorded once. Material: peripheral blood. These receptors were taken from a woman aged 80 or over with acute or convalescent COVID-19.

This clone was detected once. The CDR3 sequence is CASSQDTGTGNTEAFF. The CDR3 DNA is TGCGCCAGCAGCCAAGACACCGGGACAGGGAACACTGAAGCTTTCTTT. The rearrangement uses TRBV4-1 and TRBJ1-1; the match to TRBD1 covers 8 bases. CDR1 and CDR2 (germline): MGHRA, YSYEKL. This CDR3 contains 16 residues. V gave up 0 bases and J gave up 1 base; unmatched junction bases: 4.

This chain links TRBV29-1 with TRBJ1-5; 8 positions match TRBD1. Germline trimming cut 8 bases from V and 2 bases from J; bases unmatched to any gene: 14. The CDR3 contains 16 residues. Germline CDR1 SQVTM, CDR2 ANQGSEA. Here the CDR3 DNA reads TGCAGCCCATTTACACAGGGGGGAATGGGCAATCAGCCCCAGCATTTT. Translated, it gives CSPFTQGGMGNQPQHF. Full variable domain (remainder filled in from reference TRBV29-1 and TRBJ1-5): SAVISQKPSRDICQRGTSLTIQCQVDSQVTMMFWYRQQPGQSLTLIATANQGSEATYESGFVIDKFPISRPNLTFSTLTVSNMSPEDSSIYLCSPFTQGGMGNQPQHFGDGTRLSIL.

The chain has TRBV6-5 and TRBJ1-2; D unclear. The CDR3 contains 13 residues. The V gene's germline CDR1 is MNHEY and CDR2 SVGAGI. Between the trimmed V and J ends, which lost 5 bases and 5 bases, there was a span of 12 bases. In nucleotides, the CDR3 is TGTGCCAGCAGTCCCCCGGAGAGATATGGCTACACCTTC. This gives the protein CASSPPERYGYTF.

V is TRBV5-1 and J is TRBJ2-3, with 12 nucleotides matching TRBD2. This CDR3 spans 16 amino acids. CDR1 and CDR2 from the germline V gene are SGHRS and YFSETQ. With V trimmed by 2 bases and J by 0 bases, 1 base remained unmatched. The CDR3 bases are TGCGCCAGCAGCTTTGGGACTAGCGGGAGCACAGATACGCAGTATTTT. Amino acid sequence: CASSFGTSGSTDTQYF. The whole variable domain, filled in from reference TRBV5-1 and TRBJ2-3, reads KAGVTQTPRYLIKTRGQQVTLSCSPISGHRSVSWYQQTPGQGLQFLFEYFSETQRNKGNFPGRFSGRQFSNSRSEMNVSTLELGDSALYLCASSFGTSGSTDTQYFGPGTRLTVL.

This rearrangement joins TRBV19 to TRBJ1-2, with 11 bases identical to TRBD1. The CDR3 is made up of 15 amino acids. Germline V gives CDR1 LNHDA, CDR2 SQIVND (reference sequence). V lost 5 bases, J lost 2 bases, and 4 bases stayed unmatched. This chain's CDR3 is CASSGRDRGNYGYTF. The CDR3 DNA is TGTGCCAGTAGTGGACGGGACAGGGGGAACTATGGCTACACCTTC.

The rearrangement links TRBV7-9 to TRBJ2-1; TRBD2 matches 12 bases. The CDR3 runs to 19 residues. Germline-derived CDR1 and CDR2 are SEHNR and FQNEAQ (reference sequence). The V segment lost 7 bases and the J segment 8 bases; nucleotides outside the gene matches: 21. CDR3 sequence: CASTTMGAFASGRADEQFF. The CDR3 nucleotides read TGTGCCAGCACCACAATGGGAGCCTTTGCTAGCGGGAGGGCGGATGAGCAGTTCTTC.

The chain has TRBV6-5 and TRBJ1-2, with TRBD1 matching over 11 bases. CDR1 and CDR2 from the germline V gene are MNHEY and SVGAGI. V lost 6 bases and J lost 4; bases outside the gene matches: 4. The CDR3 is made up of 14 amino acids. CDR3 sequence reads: CASRRTGGVYGYTF. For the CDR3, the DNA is TGTGCCAGCAGGCGGACAGGGGGCGTCTATGGCTACACCTTC.

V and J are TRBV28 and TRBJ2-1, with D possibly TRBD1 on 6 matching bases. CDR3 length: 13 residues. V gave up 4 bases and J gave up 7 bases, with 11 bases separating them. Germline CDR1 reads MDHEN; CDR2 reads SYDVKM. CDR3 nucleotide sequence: TGTGCCAGCAGTTCTTGGACAGAGAATGAGCAGTTCTTC. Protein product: CASSSWTENEQFF.

The CDR3 protein is CASSVVGGANYGYTF. The CDR3 coding sequence is TGCGCCAGCAGTGTTGTTGGGGGGGCGAACTATGGCTACACCTTC. V gene TRBV5-1 combines with J gene TRBJ1-2, with D maybe TRBD1 (6 bases). This CDR3 contains 15 residues. Germline V lookup: CDR1 SGHRS, CDR2 YFSETQ. Trimming cost V 5 bases and J 2 bases, with 16 bases left between them.

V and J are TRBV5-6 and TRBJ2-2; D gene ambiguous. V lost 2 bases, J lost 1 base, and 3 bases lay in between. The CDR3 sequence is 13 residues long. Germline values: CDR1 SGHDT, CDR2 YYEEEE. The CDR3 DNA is TGTGCCAGCAGCTTACAGAACACCGGGGAGCTGTTTTTT. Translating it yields CASSLQNTGELFF.

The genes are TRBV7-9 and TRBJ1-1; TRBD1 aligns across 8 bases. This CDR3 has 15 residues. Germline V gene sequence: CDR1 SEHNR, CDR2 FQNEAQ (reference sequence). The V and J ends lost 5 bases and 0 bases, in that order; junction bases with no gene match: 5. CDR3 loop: CASSVWTGMNTEAFF. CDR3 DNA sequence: TGTGCCAGCAGCGTATGGACAGGGATGAACACTGAAGCTTTCTTT.

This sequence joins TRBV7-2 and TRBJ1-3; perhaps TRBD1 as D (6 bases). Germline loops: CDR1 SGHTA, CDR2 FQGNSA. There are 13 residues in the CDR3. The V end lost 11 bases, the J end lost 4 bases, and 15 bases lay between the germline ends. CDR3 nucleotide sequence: TGTGCCGGGCAGGGGTCCCCGGGAAACACCATATATTTT. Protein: CAGQGSPGNTIYF.

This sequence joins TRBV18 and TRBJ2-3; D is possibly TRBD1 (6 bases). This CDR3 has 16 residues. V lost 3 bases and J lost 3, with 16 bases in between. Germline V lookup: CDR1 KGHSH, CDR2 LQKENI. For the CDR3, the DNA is TGTGCCAGCTCACCGGGTTCGTGGCAGGGGACAGATACGCAGTATTTT. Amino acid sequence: CASSPGSWQGTDTQYF.

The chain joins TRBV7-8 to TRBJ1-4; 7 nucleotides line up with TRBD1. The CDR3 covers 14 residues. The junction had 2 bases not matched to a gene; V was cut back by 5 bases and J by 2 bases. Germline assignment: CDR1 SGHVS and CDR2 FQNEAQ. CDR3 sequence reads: CASSRGGTNEKLFF. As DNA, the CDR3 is TGTGCCAGCAGCCGAGGGGGCACTAATGAAAAACTGTTTTTT.

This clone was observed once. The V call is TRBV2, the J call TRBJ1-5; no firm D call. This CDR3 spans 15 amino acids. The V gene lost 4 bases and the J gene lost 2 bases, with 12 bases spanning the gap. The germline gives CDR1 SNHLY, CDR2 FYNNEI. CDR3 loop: CASSGDLAGNQPQHF. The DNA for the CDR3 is TGTGCCAGCAGTGGAGACCTCGCGGGCAATCAGCCCCAGCATTTT.

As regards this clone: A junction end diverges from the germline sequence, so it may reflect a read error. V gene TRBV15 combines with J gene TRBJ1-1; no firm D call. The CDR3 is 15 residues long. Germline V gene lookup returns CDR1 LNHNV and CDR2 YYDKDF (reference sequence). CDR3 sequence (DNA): TGTGCCACAAGCAATGGAGGCCCAGGAAACACTGAAGCTTTCTTT. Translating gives CATSNGGPGNTEAFF. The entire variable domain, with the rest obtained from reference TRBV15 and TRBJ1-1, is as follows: DAMVIQNPRYQVTQFGKPVTLSCSQTLNHNVMYWYQQKSSQAPKLLFHYYDKDFNNEADTPDNFQSRRPNTSFCFLDIRSPGLGDTAMYLCATSNGGPGNTEAFFGQGTRLTVV.

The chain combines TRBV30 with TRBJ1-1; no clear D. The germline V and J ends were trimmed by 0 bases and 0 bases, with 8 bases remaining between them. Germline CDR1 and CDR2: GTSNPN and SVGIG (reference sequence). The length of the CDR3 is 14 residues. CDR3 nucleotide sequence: TGTGCCTGGAGTGTACAGATAATGAACACTGAAGCTTTCTTT. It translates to CAWSVQIMNTEAFF. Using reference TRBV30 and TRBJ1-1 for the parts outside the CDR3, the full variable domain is SQTIHQWPATLVQPVGSPLSLECTVEGTSNPNLYWYRQAAGRGLQLLFYSVGIGQISSEVPQNLSASRPQDRQFILSSKKLLLSDSGFYLCAWSVQIMNTEAFFGQGTRLTVV.

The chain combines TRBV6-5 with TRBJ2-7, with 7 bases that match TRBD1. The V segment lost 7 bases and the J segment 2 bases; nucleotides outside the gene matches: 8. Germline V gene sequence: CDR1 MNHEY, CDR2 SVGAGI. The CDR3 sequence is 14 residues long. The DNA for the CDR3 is TGTGCCAGCAAGATCGACAGGGCCACCTACGAGCAGTACTTC. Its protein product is CASKIDRATYEQYF.

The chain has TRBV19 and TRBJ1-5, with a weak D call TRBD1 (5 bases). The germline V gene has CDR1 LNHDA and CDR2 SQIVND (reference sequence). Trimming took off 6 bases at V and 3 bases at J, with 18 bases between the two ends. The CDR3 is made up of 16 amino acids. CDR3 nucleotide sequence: TGTGCCAGTAGACCGACCGGGGGAGGGGACAATCAGCCCCAGCATTTT. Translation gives CASRPTGGGDNQPQHF.

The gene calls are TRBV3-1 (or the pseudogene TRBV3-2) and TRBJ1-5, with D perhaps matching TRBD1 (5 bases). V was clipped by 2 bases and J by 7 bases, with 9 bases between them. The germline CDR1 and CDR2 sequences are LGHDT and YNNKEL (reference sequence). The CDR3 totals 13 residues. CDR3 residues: CASSQRGMQPQHF. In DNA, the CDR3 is TGTGCCAGCAGCCAAAGGGGTATGCAGCCCCAGCATTTT.

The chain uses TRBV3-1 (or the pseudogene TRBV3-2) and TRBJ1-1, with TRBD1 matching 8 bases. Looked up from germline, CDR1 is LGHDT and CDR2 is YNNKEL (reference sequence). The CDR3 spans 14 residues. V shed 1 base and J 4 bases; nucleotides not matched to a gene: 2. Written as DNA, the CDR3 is TGTGCCAGCAGCCAAGGGACAGGGTCCACTGAAGCTTTCTTT. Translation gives CASSQGTGSTEAFF.

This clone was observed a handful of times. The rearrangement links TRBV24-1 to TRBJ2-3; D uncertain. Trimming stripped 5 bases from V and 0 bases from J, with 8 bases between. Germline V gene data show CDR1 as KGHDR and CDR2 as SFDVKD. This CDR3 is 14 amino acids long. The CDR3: CATSGAPSTDTQYF. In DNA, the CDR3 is TGTGCCACCAGTGGGGCCCCTAGCACAGATACGCAGTATTTT.

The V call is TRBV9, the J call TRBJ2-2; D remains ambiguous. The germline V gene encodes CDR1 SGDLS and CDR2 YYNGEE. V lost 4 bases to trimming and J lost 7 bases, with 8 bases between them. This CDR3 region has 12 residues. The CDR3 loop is CASSPRYGELFF. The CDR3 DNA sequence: TGTGCCAGCAGCCCTCGTTACGGGGAGCTGTTTTTT.

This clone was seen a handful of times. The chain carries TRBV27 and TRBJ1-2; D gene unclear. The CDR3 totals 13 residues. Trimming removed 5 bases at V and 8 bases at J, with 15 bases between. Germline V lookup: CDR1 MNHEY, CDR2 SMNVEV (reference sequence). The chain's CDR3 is CASSPRPLVGYTF. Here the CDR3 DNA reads TGTGCCAGCAGTCCCCGTCCCCTCGTCGGCTACACCTTC.

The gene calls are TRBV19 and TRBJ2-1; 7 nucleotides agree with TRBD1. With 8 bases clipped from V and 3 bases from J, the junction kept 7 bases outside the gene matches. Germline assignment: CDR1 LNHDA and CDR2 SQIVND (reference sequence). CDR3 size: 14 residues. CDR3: CASGRDRNYNEQFF. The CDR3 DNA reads TGTGCCAGTGGCCGGGACAGAAACTACAATGAGCAGTTCTTC.

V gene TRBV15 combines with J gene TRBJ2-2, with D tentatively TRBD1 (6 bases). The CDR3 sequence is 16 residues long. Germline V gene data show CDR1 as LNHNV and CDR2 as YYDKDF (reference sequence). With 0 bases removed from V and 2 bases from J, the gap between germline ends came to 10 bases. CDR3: CATSRERGHNTGELFF. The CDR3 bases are TGTGCCACCAGCAGAGAAAGGGGACATAACACCGGGGAGCTGTTTTTT. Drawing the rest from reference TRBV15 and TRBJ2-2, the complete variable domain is DAMVIQNPRYQVTQFGKPVTLSCSQTLNHNVMYWYQQKSSQAPKLLFHYYDKDFNNEADTPDNFQSRRPNTSFCFLDIRSPGLGDTAMYLCATSRERGHNTGELFFGEGSRLTVL.